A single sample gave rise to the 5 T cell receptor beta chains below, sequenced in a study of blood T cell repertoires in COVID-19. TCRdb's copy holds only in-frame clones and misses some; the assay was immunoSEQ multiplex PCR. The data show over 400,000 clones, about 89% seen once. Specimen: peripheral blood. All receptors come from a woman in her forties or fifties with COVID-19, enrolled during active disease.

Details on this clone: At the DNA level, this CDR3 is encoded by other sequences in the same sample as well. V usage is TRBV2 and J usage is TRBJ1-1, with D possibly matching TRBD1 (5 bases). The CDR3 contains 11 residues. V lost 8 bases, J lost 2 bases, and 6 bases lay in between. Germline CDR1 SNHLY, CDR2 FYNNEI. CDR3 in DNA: TGTGCCAGCCAGGGAAACACTGAAGCTTTCTTT. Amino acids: CASQGNTEAFF.

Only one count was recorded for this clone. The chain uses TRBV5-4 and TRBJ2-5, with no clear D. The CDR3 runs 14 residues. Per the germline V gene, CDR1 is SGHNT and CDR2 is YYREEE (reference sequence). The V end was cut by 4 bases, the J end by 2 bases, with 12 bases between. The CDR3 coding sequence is TGTGCCAGCAGCCACCAACTACCACAAGAGACCCAGTACTTC. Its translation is CASSHQLPQETQYF.

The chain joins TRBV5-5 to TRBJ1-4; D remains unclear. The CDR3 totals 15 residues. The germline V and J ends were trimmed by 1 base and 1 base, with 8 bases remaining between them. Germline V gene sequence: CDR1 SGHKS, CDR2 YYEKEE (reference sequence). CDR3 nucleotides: TGTGCCAGCAGCTTGCGTGGAGGAACTAATGAAAAACTGTTTTTT. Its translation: CASSLRGGTNEKLFF.

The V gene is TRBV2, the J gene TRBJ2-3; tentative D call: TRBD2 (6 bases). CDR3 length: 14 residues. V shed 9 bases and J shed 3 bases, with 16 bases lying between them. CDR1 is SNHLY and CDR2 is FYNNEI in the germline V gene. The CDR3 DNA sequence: TGTGCCAGTGGACTATTTCTATCTACAGATACGCAGTATTTT. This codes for CASGLFLSTDTQYF.

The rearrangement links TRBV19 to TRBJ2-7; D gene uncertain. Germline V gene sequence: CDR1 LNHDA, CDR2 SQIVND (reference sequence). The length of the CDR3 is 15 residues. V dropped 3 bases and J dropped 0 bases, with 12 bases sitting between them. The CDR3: CASSMGRHSSYEQYF. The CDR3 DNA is TGTGCCAGTAGTATGGGCAGGCATAGCTCCTACGAGCAGTACTTC.